This is a list of T cell receptor beta chains from one sample in a study of OX40 agonist ivuxolimab in advanced cancers. Here immunoSEQ multiplex PCR was the method, and the copy in TCRdb shows in-frame clones only, minus some. Seen here are 70,000 to 75,000 clones, approximately 82% observed once, and the top ten hold approximately 5.1%. The source material was CD4+ or CD8+ T cells sorted from blood, sampled in a trial of the OX40 agonist ivuxolimab. These receptors were obtained from an adult with an advanced solid tumor such as melanoma, head and neck, liver or kidney cancer. Each CDR3 is given with its conserved first and last residue. A D gene is named only where the DNA matches it firmly. A row's size may be missing; if present it is once, few, many or a size class.

>.|.|TRBV6-5|TRBJ2-5
CASRSGVRETQYF
TGTGCCAGCAGGTCCGGGGTTCGGGAGACCCAGTACTTC
>.|.|TRBV11-2|TRBJ1-1
CASSLSPNTEAFF
TGTGCCAGCAGCTTAAGTCCGAACACTGAAGCTTTCTTT
>.|.|TRBV20-1|TRBJ1-1
CSVDGGEAFF
TGCAGTGTCGACGGGGGAGAAGCTTTCTTT
>few|TRBD1|TRBV2|TRBJ2-7
CASRDRGNEQYF
TGTGCCAGCAGGGACAGGGGGAACGAGCAGTACTTC
>.|.|TRBV7-9|TRBJ1-2
CASSPTTRSFYGYTF
TGTGCCAGCAGCCCGACCACCAGAAGTTTCTATGGCTACACCTTC
>.|.|TRBV29-1|TRBJ2-5
CSVESQGGETQYF
TGCAGCGTTGAATCTCAAGGGGGAGAGACCCAGTACTTC
>few|.|TRBV11-2|TRBJ2-5
CASSVSGTRKETQYF
TGTGCCAGCAGCGTATCCGGGACTCGTAAAGAGACCCAGTACTTC
>few|.|TRBV4-1|TRBJ1-2
CASSPLGLIYGYTF
TGCGCCAGCAGCCCCCTGGGGCTGATCTATGGCTACACCTTC
>.|TRBD2|TRBV6-1|TRBJ2-3
CASSERGDRSTDTQYF
TGTGCCAGCAGTGAACGGGGGGATCGGAGCACAGATACGCAGTATTTT
>.|.|TRBV10-3|TRBJ2-1
CAISDAGKHNEQFF
TGTGCCATCAGTGACGCAGGGAAACACAATGAGCAGTTCTTC
>.|TRBD2|TRBV7-9|TRBJ2-1
CATSGASGANNEQFF
TGTGCCACCTCGGGGGCTAGCGGGGCCAACAATGAGCAGTTCTTC
>once|TRBD2|TRBV9|TRBJ2-1
CASSYGGFRDEQFF
TGTGCCAGCAGCTACGGGGGGTTTAGAGATGAGCAGTTCTTC
>once|TRBD1|TRBV28|TRBJ1-2
CASRLPGQVLRYTF
TGTGCCAGCAGACTCCCCGGACAGGTGTTGCGCTACACCTTC
>.|.|TRBV19|TRBJ2-1
CASSPDRRSYNEQFF
TGTGCCAGTAGCCCTGACAGACGATCCTACAATGAGCAGTTCTTC
>.|.|TRBV6-6|TRBJ2-7
CASSYAGQDGSYEQYF
TGTGCCAGCAGTTACGCGGGCCAGGACGGCTCCTACGAGCAGTACTTC
>.|.|TRBV18|TRBJ2-7
CASSPTPLEQYF
TGTGCCAGCTCACCGACCCCCCTGGAGCAGTACTTC
>.|.|TRBV28|TRBJ2-2
CASSFPYTYSTGTGELFF
TGTGCCAGCAGTTTCCCATATACATACTCAACGGGCACCGGGGAGCTGTTTTTT
>.|TRBD1|TRBV23-1|TRBJ1-5
CASLDRDNQPQHF
TGCGCCTCACTGGACAGGGACAATCAGCCCCAGCATTTT
>.|TRBD1|TRBV6-5|TRBJ1-6
CASSWDRFGNSPLHF
TGTGCCAGCAGTTGGGACAGATTCGGAAATTCACCCCTCCACTTT
>.|.|TRBV6-5|TRBJ1-1
CASSYGQPDDTEAFF
TGTGCCAGCAGTTACGGGCAACCGGACGACACTGAAGCTTTCTTT
>many|.|TRBV2|TRBJ1-5
CASSALGGPGQPQHF
TGTGCCAGCAGTGCCCTCGGGGGCCCGGGTCAGCCCCAGCATTTT
>.|TRBD2|TRBV5-6|TRBJ2-3
CASSLMGGRARADTQYF
TGTGCCAGCAGCTTGATGGGCGGGAGGGCCCGCGCAGATACGCAGTATTTT
>.|TRBD2|TRBV2|TRBJ2-3
CASRATSGNPSDTQYF
TGTGCCAGCAGGGCGACTAGCGGGAACCCTTCGGATACGCAGTATTTT
>few|TRBD1|TRBV28|TRBJ2-7
CASSTQVQGNNYEQYF
TGTGCCAGCAGTACACAGGTACAGGGGAACAACTACGAGCAGTACTTC
>.|.|TRBV9|TRBJ1-3
CASSAGISGNTIYF
TGTGCCAGCAGCGCGGGGATTTCTGGAAACACCATATATTTT
>.|.|TRBV28|TRBJ2-7
CASSKRYEQYF
TGTGCCAGCAGTAAACGATACGAGCAGTACTTC
>.|.|TRBV7-9|TRBJ2-2
CASSLVRPPSGELFF
TGTGCCAGCAGCTTAGTCCGCCCCCCCAGCGGGGAGCTGTTTTTT
>.|.|TRBV11-1|TRBJ2-7
CASSSGSAYYEQYF
TGTGCCAGCAGCTCAGGGAGCGCATACTACGAGCAGTACTTC
>.|TRBD1|TRBV10-3|TRBJ2-1
CAIGAGQDNEQFF
TGTGCCATCGGCGCGGGACAGGACAATGAGCAGTTCTTC
>.|.|TRBV7-6|TRBJ2-2
CASSEQGYTGELFF
TGTGCCAGCAGCGAACAGGGATACACCGGGGAGCTGTTTTTT
>.|TRBD2|TRBV11-3|TRBJ2-1
CASSPNREGHLNEQFF
TGTGCCAGCAGCCCGAATCGGGAGGGCCATCTCAATGAGCAGTTCTTC
>.|.|TRBV28|TRBJ1-3
CASSTTADTIYF
TGTGCCAGCAGTACCACAGCGGACACCATATATTTT
>.|.|TRBV6-1|TRBJ2-5
CASSEELGVETQYF
TGTGCCAGCAGTGAAGAGCTGGGGGTGGAGACCCAGTACTTC
>.|.|TRBV23-1|TRBJ2-7
CASAQGGFSDRDSKNYEQYF
TGCGCCAGCGCCCAAGGTGGGTTTTCCGACCGGGACTCCAAAAACTACGAGCAGTACTTC
>.|TRBD1|TRBV2|TRBJ2-3
CASSGDRGSDTQYF
TGTGCCAGCAGTGGGGACAGGGGGTCAGATACGCAGTATTTT
>once|.|TRBV7-9|TRBJ1-4
CASSLWQGTNEKLFF
TGTGCCAGCAGCTTATGGCAGGGGACTAATGAAAAACTGTTTTTT
>.|.|TRBV7-2|TRBJ1-5
CASSFAGNSNQPQHF
TGTGCCAGCAGCTTCGCCGGGAATTCCAATCAGCCCCAGCATTTT